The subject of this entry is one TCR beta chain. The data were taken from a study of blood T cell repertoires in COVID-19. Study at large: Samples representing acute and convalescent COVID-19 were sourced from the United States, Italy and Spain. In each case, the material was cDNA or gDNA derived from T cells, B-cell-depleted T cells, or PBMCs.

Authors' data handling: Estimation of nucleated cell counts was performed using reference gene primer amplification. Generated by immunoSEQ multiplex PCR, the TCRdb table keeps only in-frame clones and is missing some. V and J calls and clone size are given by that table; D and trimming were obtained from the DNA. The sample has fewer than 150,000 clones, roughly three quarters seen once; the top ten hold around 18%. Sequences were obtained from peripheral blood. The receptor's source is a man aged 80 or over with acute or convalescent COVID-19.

CDR3 amino acids: CASSFNPGSYEQYF. CDR3 in DNA: TGTGCCAGCAGCTTCAACCCCGGGTCCTACGAGCAGTACTTC. The gene calls are TRBV5-8 and TRBJ2-7; D not certain. With 2 bases removed from V and 1 base from J, the gap between germline ends came to 10 bases. CDR3 length: 14 residues. Germline CDR1 and CDR2: SGHTS and YDEGEE. The full variable domain, rest sourced from reference TRBV5-8 and TRBJ2-7, is EAGVTQSPTHLIKTRGQQATLRCSPISGHTSVYWYQQALGLGLQFLLWYDEGEERNRGNFPPRFSGRQFPNYSSELNVNALELEDSALYLCASSFNPGSYEQYFGPGTRLTVT.